A selection of T cell receptor beta chains follows, all from one sample in a study of CD8 T cells in ankylosing spondylitis. TCRdb recomputed calls from the 5' RACE reads with MiXCR, one row per CDR3 protein. The repertoire holds over 95,000 distinct CDR3 sequences, with about 7.7% as singletons. The material sequenced was blood, either unsorted or a sorted T cell fraction (not recorded which). The receptors here all came from a male donor with ankylosing spondylitis or in good health (not recorded which). The CDR3 runs from the conserved cysteine through the conserved F or W. A D gene is named only where the DNA matches it firmly. Where a row states a size, it is once, few, many or the class of an expanded clone; other rows omit it.

V gene	D gene	clone size	J gene	CDR3 DNA	CDR3 protein
TRBV12-3/TRBV12-4	-	many	TRBJ2-3	TGTGCCAGCAGTCCCACAGGAGGGATCACGCAGTATTTT	CASSPTGGITQYF
TRBV15	-	many	TRBJ2-1	TGTGCCACCAGCGTCCGCAGCGGCTCCTACAATGAGCAGTTCTTC	CATSVRSGSYNEQFF
TRBV9	TRBD2	many	TRBJ2-7	TGTGCCAGCAGCGTAGGCGGGACTAGCGGTATGGAGCAGTACTTC	CASSVGGTSGMEQYF
TRBV7-8	-	many	TRBJ2-5	TGTGCCAGCAGCTCTAGGACCATTCAGGCGACCCAGTACTTC	CASSSRTIQATQYF
TRBV6-2/TRBV6-3	TRBD1	many	TRBJ2-5	TGTGCCAGCAGTACGAGGGACAGTCAAGAGACCCAGTACTTC	CASSTRDSQETQYF
TRBV6-2/TRBV6-3	TRBD1	many	TRBJ2-7	TGTGCCAGCAGAGGACGACAGGGAAACTACGAGCAGTACTTC	CASRGRQGNYEQYF
TRBV12-3/TRBV12-4	TRBD1	-	TRBJ1-1	TGTGCCAGCAGCCGTGACAGGGAAGAAACTGAAGCTTTCTTT	CASSRDREETEAFF
TRBV12-3/TRBV12-4	-	few	TRBJ1-1	TGTGCCAGCAGTTTCGCACTCCTGAACACTGAAGCTTTCTTT	CASSFALLNTEAFF
TRBV5-5	-	-	TRBJ1-1	TGTGCCAGCAGCTGGGACGGTAACACTGAAGCTTTCTTT	CASSWDGNTEAFF
TRBV9	TRBD1	many	TRBJ1-5	TGTGCCAGCAGCGCCGGGACAGGGATAAATCAGCCCCAGCATTTT	CASSAGTGINQPQHF
TRBV7-3	-	many	TRBJ2-5	TGTGCCAGCAGCTTCACCCCCCAAGAGACCCAGTACTTC	CASSFTPQETQYF
TRBV20-1	TRBD2	many	TRBJ2-1	TGCAGTGCTAGGATCCGGGGGGGCTTGGAGCAGTTCTTC	CSARIRGGLEQFF
TRBV9	TRBD2	many	TRBJ2-1	TGTGCCAGCAGCCCCTGGGGGGGGAATGAGCAGTTCTTC	CASSPWGGNEQFF
TRBV20-1	TRBD1	medium-sized	TRBJ2-7	TGCAGTGCAACGGGACAGGGATACGAGCAGTACTTC	CSATGQGYEQYF
TRBV7-2	TRBD1	many	TRBJ2-7	TGTGCCAGCAGCTTAATGTTAGCCGGGACAGGGTTGGGCGAGCAGTACTTC	CASSLMLAGTGLGEQYF
TRBV4-3	TRBD2	many	TRBJ2-7	TGCGCCAGCAGCCAAGCGGCGGGGGGGCCAGGGAACTACGAGCAGTACTTC	CASSQAAGGPGNYEQYF
TRBV11-2	TRBD2	-	TRBJ2-1	TGTGCCAGCAGCGCTGGCCTTGGACTAGCGGGCCCATCCTACAATGAGCAGTTCTTC	CASSAGLGLAGPSYNEQFF